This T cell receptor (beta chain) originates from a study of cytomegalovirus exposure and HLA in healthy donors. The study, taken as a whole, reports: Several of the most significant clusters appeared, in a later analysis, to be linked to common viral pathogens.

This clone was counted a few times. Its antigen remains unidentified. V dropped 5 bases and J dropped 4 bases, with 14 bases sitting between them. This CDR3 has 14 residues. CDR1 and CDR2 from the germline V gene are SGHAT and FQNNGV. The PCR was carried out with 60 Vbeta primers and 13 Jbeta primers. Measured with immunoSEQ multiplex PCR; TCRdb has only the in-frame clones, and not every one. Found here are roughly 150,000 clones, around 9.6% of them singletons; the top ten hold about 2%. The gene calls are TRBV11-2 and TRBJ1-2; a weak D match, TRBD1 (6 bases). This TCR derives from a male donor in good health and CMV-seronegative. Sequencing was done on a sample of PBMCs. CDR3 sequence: CASSPGVGAYGYTF. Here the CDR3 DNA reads TGTGCCAGCAGCCCAGGGGTAGGGGCCTATGGCTACACCTTC.